Listed below are T cell receptor beta chains from one sample, sequenced in a study of cytomegalovirus exposure and HLA in healthy donors. The method was immunoSEQ multiplex PCR; TCRdb's version includes in-frame clones alone and lacks a portion of them. This sample contains 140,000 to 150,000 clones. The sequencing sample was made of PBMCs. The receptors were sampled from a male donor in good health and CMV-seronegative. The CDR3 runs from the conserved cysteine through the conserved F or W. The D gene is left open where the match is weak.

v_call	d_call	j_call	cdr3_nt	cdr3_aa
TRBV9	NA	TRBJ2-1	TGTGCCAGCAGCGGGTTCGCGGGGAAGAGCTCCTACAATGAGCAGTTCTTC	CASSGFAGKSSYNEQFF
TRBV5-1	TRBD2	TRBJ2-7	TGCGCCAGCAGCTCCTTGAGCGGGGGGGCCTACGAGCAGTACTTC	CASSSLSGGAYEQYF
TRBV9	NA	TRBJ1-5	TGTGCCAGCAGCGTTGGAGAAAGCAATCAGCCCCAGCATTTT	CASSVGESNQPQHF
TRBV13	NA	TRBJ1-1	TGTGCCAGCAGCTATACATCGACAGCGACTGAAGCTTTCTTT	CASSYTSTATEAFF
TRBV13	NA	TRBJ2-5	TGTGCCAGCAGCTTAGGCTCCCGGGGGGAGACCCAGTACTTC	CASSLGSRGETQYF
TRBV27	NA	TRBJ1-2	TGTGCCAGCAGTTCCAGGGGCGAGGGCTACACCTTC	CASSSRGEGYTF
TRBV7-8	NA	TRBJ2-3	TGTGCCAGCAGCTTATTCGGGGGTGGTAGCACAGATACGCAGTATTTT	CASSLFGGGSTDTQYF
TRBV6-1	TRBD1	TRBJ2-1	TGTGCCAGCAGTGAAGCCCCGGGACAGGTGACCTCAGATGAGCAGTTCTTC	CASSEAPGQVTSDEQFF
TRBV5-4	TRBD2	TRBJ2-2	TGTGCCAGCAGCTTAGGACTAGCGGGGGGTCTCGGGGAGCTGTTTTTT	CASSLGLAGGLGELFF
TRBV19	NA	TRBJ1-6	TGTGCCAGTAGTATCCCTGCCGGCTCCTATAATTCACCCCTCCACTTT	CASSIPAGSYNSPLHF
TRBV7-2	NA	TRBJ1-2	TGTGCCAGCAGCTTAGCTGGGGTGGGGAGGGGCTACACCTTC	CASSLAGVGRGYTF
TRBV6-6	NA	TRBJ1-1	TGTGCCAGCAGTCGGTCGAACACTGAAGCTTTCTTT	CASSRSNTEAFF
TRBV28	NA	TRBJ2-7	TGTGCCAGCAGTTTAACGCAGGAGGGGTCCTACGAGCAGTACTTC	CASSLTQEGSYEQYF
TRBV6-6	NA	TRBJ2-3	TGTGCCAGCAGTTACTCGGCAGCAGGGCGCACAGATACGCAGTATTTT	CASSYSAAGRTDTQYF